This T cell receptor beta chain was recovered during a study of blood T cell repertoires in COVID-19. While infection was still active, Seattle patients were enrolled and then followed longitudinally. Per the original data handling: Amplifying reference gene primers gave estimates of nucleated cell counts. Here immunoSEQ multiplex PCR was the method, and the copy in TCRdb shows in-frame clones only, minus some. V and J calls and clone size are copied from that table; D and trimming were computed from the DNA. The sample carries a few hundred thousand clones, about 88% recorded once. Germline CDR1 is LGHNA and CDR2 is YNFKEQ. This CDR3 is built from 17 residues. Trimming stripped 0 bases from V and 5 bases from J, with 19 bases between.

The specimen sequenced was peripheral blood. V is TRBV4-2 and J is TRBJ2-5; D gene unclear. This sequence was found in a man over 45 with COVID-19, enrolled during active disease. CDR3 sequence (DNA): TGTGCCAGCAGCCAAGATCTTGGCTTTAGTAGCTGGGAGACCCAGTACTTC. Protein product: CASSQDLGFSSWETQYF.